This TCR beta chain emerged from a study of T cell responses to AZD1222 COVID-19 vaccine. Points from the study as a whole: Donors skewed white British and female; clonal diversity was possibly underestimated.

Second-dose schedules of about 4 or about 12 weeks were combined. Data came from immunoSEQ multiplex PCR; TCRdb stores just in-frame clones and leaves some out. The table includes some 110,000 clones, around 90% detected once. Trimming cost V 8 bases and J 6 bases, with 21 bases left between them. Germline CDR1 and CDR2: SGHRS and YFSETQ. The CDR3 spans 14 residues. With respect to this clone: The antigen remains unidentified.

V and J are TRBV5-1 and TRBJ2-7, with a weak D call TRBD1 (5 bases). This TCR derives from an adult who received the AZD1222 COVID-19 vaccine. The sample was peripheral blood, taken 28 days after the second AZD1222 dose. CDR3 loop: CASQGSLDLGEQYF. The CDR3, as DNA: TGCGCCAGTCAGGGCAGCCTCGATCTAGGCGAGCAGTACTTC.